A single TCR beta chain is shown here with its context. This sample is drawn from a study of blood T cells in healthy people across ages. The CDR3 is 16 amino acids. Looked up from germline, CDR1 is SGHDN and CDR2 is FVKESK. Trimming pared 4 bases from V and 0 bases from J, leaving 15 bases between. The use of a sample-barcoded 5' primer and a J-beta primer mix characterized a second PCR of about 6 to 11 cycles. TCRdb reanalysed the 5' RACE reads using MiXCR and keeps one entry per CDR3 protein. The sample comprises around 820,000 distinct CDR3 sequences, roughly 25% of which are singletons, and under 4% rests with the top ten. These data were also filed under a second study, of T cells of mothers and their children. As that report states: Sequencing returned over 8 million TCR beta CDR3 reads per mother and roughly 3.1 million per child.

The TCR originated in a boy between 10 and 17 years old in good health. Source material: blood. V is TRBV14 and J is TRBJ1-1; the D gene is possibly TRBD1 (6 bases). CDR3 loop: CASSPYVGGMNTEAFF. CDR3 bases: TGTGCCAGCAGCCCCTATGTGGGGGGCATGAACACTGAAGCTTTCTTT.